Listed below are T cell receptor beta chains from one sample, sequenced in a study of vaccination effects on CD4 cells after COVID-19. Their antigens remain unidentified. Clones were sequenced by immunoSEQ multiplex PCR, and TCRdb holds only the in-frame ones, with some missing. The table has about 70,000 clones, 73% seen once. The input for sequencing was CD4+ T cells from PBMCs cultured with HIV peptides, taken before COVID-19 vaccination. These receptors originate from a human donor who had a prior SARS-CoV-2 infection. Both conserved end residues are part of each CDR3. The D gene is left open where the match is weak. The listing skips clone size in some rows; elsewhere it reads once, few, many or a size class.

CDR3nt,CDR3aa,j_gene,v_gene,d_gene,abundance
TGCGCCAGTAGACTGGTATCGGCGGGTAACTATGGCTACACCTTC,CASRLVSAGNYGYTF,TRBJ1-2,TRBV5-1,.,.
TGTGCAAGTCGCTTCACGTACAGGAATAGGCGGCAGCCCCAGCATTTT,CASRFTYRNRRQPQHF,TRBJ1-5,TRBV12-2,.,.
TGTGCCAGCTCACGTCAGGTTTTGGGCACCTCTGGGGCCAACGTCCTGACTTTC,CASSRQVLGTSGANVLTF,TRBJ2-6,TRBV18,.,once
TGCAGTGCTAGTCCCCCTAGCGGCATAACCTACGAGCAGTACTTC,CSASPPSGITYEQYF,TRBJ2-7,TRBV20-1,TRBD2,.
TGTGCCAGAAGCTTGGAGGGGGGGGCAGGAACCTACGAGCAGTACTTC,CARSLEGGAGTYEQYF,TRBJ2-7,TRBV5-3,.,.
TGTGCCAGCAACAGACAAGAGACCCAGTACTTC,CASNRQETQYF,TRBJ2-5,TRBV2,.,.
TGTGCCAGCAGCCCAGGACTAGCGGGAGCCGAGCAGTACTTC,CASSPGLAGAEQYF,TRBJ2-7,TRBV7-3,TRBD2,few
TGTGCCAGCAGCTTAGCCGGGGACAGGCGCTCTGGGGCCAACGTCCTGACTTTC,CASSLAGDRRSGANVLTF,TRBJ2-6,TRBV7-2,TRBD1,.
TGCAGTGCTAAGAGAACCTACGAGCAGTACTTC,CSAKRTYEQYF,TRBJ2-7,TRBV20-1,.,once
TGTGCCAGCTCACTCAGTTGGGGAGATACGCAGTATTTT,CASSLSWGDTQYF,TRBJ2-3,TRBV18,.,.
TGCGCCAGCAGCCTGCGAACAGGGAACCTTAGGAATCAGCCCCAGCATTTT,CASSLRTGNLRNQPQHF,TRBJ1-5,TRBV4-1,.,.
TGTGCCAGCAGCCAAGAGGGCGACGGAGGATATAGCAATCAGCCCCAGCATTTT,CASSQEGDGGYSNQPQHF,TRBJ1-5,TRBV4-2,.,.
TGTGCCAGCAGTTTATCCGACGGCTACGAGCAGTACTTC,CASSLSDGYEQYF,TRBJ2-7,TRBV27,.,.
TGTGCCAGCAGCCCAGCGGCAGTTTCCACAGATACGCAGTATTTT,CASSPAAVSTDTQYF,TRBJ2-3,TRBV11-3,.,.
TGTGCCAGCAGCAGCCGGGACAGGGGTCCCGGGGAGCTGTTTTTT,CASSSRDRGPGELFF,TRBJ2-2,TRBV9,TRBD1,.
TGTGCCAGCAGCTCTAGCGGGGGAGGCTACAATGAGCAGTTCTTC,CASSSSGGGYNEQFF,TRBJ2-1,TRBV7-3,TRBD2,.
TGTGCCAGCAGTTCGGAAGGATTCTCCTACAATGAGCAGTTCTTC,CASSSEGFSYNEQFF,TRBJ2-1,TRBV2,.,few
TGTGCCAGTAGTATATTGCCGGGACAGGGGGCAGGCGCTGAAGCTTTCTTT,CASSILPGQGAGAEAFF,TRBJ1-1,TRBV19,TRBD1,once
TGTGCCAGCAGTGGATCTGGGACAGGGCGTTCACCCCTCCACTTT,CASSGSGTGRSPLHF,TRBJ1-6,TRBV7-9,TRBD1,.
TGTGCCAGCAGTTACCCCGGGAAAGAGACCCAGTACTTC,CASSYPGKETQYF,TRBJ2-5,TRBV6-2/TRBV6-3,.,.
TGTGCCAGCAGGTACTTTGGGGACACTGAAGCTTTCTTT,CASRYFGDTEAFF,TRBJ1-1,TRBV7-2,.,.
TGTGCTAGCAGCCCTCAACTCGGGGGATACAATGAGCAGTTCTTC,CASSPQLGGYNEQFF,TRBJ2-1,TRBV7-7,.,.
TGTGCCAGCAGCATACTTAGCGGGACTGTGGCCCGTAGGCAGTATTTT,CASSILSGTVARRQYF,TRBJ2-3,TRBV11-3,TRBD2,.
TGCAGCGTAGGCCGGCATAATCCCACCGGGGAGCTGTTTTTT,CSVGRHNPTGELFF,TRBJ2-2,TRBV29-1,.,few
TGTGCCACCAGTGACCTAGACAGGGTGGGTGAGCAGTTCTTC,CATSDLDRVGEQFF,TRBJ2-1,TRBV24-1,TRBD1,.
TGTGCCAGTAGTATATACGGGGGAAACACTGAAGCTTTCTTT,CASSIYGGNTEAFF,TRBJ1-1,TRBV19,.,.
TGCGCCAGCAGCTTGGTGGGACGACGATCGGAGCGGTCCTACGAGCAGTACTTC,CASSLVGRRSERSYEQYF,TRBJ2-7,TRBV5-1,.,once
TGTGCCAGCAGCTTAGCAGTTGGCCGGGGGCGTTCGGGCACCGGGGAGCTGTTTTTT,CASSLAVGRGRSGTGELFF,TRBJ2-2,TRBV7-6,.,.
TGTGCCAGCAATCTCGACTCCGGGACAAGAAATCAGCCCCAGCATTTT,CASNLDSGTRNQPQHF,TRBJ1-5,TRBV2,.,.
TGTGCCAGCAGTGAATCACAGGACGTCACAGATACGCAGTATTTT,CASSESQDVTDTQYF,TRBJ2-3,TRBV6-1,.,.
TGTGCCAGCAGCTTATCTCCTAGGGCAGGGGATGGCTACACCTTC,CASSLSPRAGDGYTF,TRBJ1-2,TRBV5-4,.,.
TGTGCCAGCAGCCAAATGACAGGGAATGCTTTCTTT,CASSQMTGNAFF,TRBJ1-1,TRBV4-2,TRBD1,once
TGTGCCAGCAGCGAGGGCGAAACCTACGAGCAGTACTTC,CASSEGETYEQYF,TRBJ2-7,TRBV14,.,.
TGCAGTGCTAGAGATATAGGGCAGTTCTTC,CSARDIGQFF,TRBJ2-1,TRBV20-1,.,.
TGCGCCAGCAGCTTGGATAGGGGGCTGAACACTGAAGCTTTCTTT,CASSLDRGLNTEAFF,TRBJ1-1,TRBV5-1,TRBD1,.
TGTGCCAGCAGCCTTCGGACAGGGGGGACCGGGGAGCTGTTTTTT,CASSLRTGGTGELFF,TRBJ2-2,TRBV5-4,TRBD1,.
TGTGCCATCAGTGAGTCGATAACAAATACAGGGGAAATTTACGAGCAGTACTTC,CAISESITNTGEIYEQYF,TRBJ2-7,TRBV10-3,TRBD1,.
TGTGCCAGCAGCTTAGGGTGGAGGATAGATGGCTACACCTTC,CASSLGWRIDGYTF,TRBJ1-2,TRBV7-9,.,.
TGTGCCAGCAGCTTAGCTATAGATGAAGCTTTCTTT,CASSLAIDEAFF,TRBJ1-1,TRBV7-2,.,.
TGCGCCAGCAGCTTTACTGGTAGCACAGATACGCAGTATTTT,CASSFTGSTDTQYF,TRBJ2-3,TRBV5-1,.,few
TGCGCCAGCAGCCAAGGACAACAGGGGAGGACTGAAGCTTTCTTT,CASSQGQQGRTEAFF,TRBJ1-1,TRBV4-1,TRBD1,.
TGCGCCAGCAGCTCCCCCAAGATGACAGGGGGCTCAGATACGCAGTATTTT,CASSSPKMTGGSDTQYF,TRBJ2-3,TRBV5-1,TRBD1,.
TGTGCCAGCTCACCCTACGGGGAGGCTTTCACCTTC,CASSPYGEAFTF,TRBJ1-2,TRBV18,.,.
TGTGCCAGCTCACCGGGACTAGTCTACAATGAGCAGTTCTTC,CASSPGLVYNEQFF,TRBJ2-1,TRBV18,TRBD2,.
TGTGCCAGCGCGGGAAAGGCAAATCAGCCCCAGCATTTT,CASAGKANQPQHF,TRBJ1-5,TRBV28,.,.
TGTGCCAGCAGCATTCCGGGACAGGGGGCGAACACTGAAGCTTTCTTT,CASSIPGQGANTEAFF,TRBJ1-1,TRBV21-1,.,.
TGCAGCGCCGCCAGTAGCGGGAGCTCCTACAATGAGCAGTTCTTC,CSAASSGSSYNEQFF,TRBJ2-1,TRBV29-1,TRBD2,.
TGCGCCAGCAGCCCTTCGGGACAAGACTACGAGCAGTACTTC,CASSPSGQDYEQYF,TRBJ2-7,TRBV5-1,.,.
TGTGCCAGCAGCTTCTCAACGGGACAGGGGGCGGCCACTGAAGCTTTCTTT,CASSFSTGQGAATEAFF,TRBJ1-1,TRBV13,TRBD1,few
TGTGCCAGCGGGCGGGAGGTCTCCTACAATGAGCAGTTCTTC,CASGREVSYNEQFF,TRBJ2-1,TRBV6-5,TRBD2,.